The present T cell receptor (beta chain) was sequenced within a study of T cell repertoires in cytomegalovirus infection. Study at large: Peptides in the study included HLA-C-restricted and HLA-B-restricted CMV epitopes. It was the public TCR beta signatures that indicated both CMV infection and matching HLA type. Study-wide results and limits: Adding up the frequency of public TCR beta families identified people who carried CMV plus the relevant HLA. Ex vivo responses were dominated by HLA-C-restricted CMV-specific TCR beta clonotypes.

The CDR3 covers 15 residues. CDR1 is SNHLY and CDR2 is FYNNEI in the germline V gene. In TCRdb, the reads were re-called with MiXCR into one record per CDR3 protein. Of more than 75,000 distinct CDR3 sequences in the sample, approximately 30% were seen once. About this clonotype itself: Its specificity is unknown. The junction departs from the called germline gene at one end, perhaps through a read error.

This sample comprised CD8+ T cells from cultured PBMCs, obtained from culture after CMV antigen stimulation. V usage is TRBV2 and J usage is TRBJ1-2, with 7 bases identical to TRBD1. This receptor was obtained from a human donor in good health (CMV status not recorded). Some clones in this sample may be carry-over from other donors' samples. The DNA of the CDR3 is TGTGCCAGCACTGAAATTCGGACAGGAGCCTATGGCTACACCTTC. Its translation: CASTEIRTGAYGYTF.